These 31 T cell receptor beta chains were all obtained from the same sample, sequenced in a study of shared clonotypes between healthy human individuals. Clones were sequenced by immunoSEQ multiplex PCR, and TCRdb holds only the in-frame ones, with some missing. The sample shows under 2.5 million clones, around 92% of them seen only once. What was sequenced was naive CD4+ T cells from PBMCs. Described subset: CD45RA+ positively selected. These receptor sequences come from a man between 18 and 35 years old in good health. Some clones in this sample may be carry-over from other donors' samples.

The rearrangement uses TRBV7-2 and TRBJ2-3, with D possibly matching TRBD2 (6 bases). V was pared by 5 bases and J by 11 bases, with 20 bases between. The CDR3 has 14 residues. CDR1 and CDR2 (germline): SGHTA, FQGNSA. This chain's CDR3 is CASSARASAWQQYF. The CDR3 nucleotides read TGTGCCAGCAGCGCCCGAGCTAGCGCTTGGCAGCAGTATTTT.

J is TRBJ2-6 and V is TRBV7-2; TRBD1 is a possible D gene (6 bases). Germline assignment: CDR1 SGHTA and CDR2 FQGNSA. This CDR3 is 15 amino acids long. Trimming left V 6 bases short and J 0 bases short, with 9 bases between. The CDR3 reads CASRTGYSGANVLTF. For the CDR3, the DNA is TGTGCCAGCAGAACAGGGTACTCTGGGGCCAACGTCCTGACTTTC. Full variable domain (rest looked up from reference TRBV7-2 and TRBJ2-6): GAGVSQSPSNKVTEKGKDVELRCDPISGHTALYWYRQSLGQGLEFLIYFQGNSAPDKSGLPSDRFSAERTGGSVSTLTIQRTQQEDSAVYLCASRTGYSGANVLTFGAGSRLTVL.

V is TRBV25-1 and J is TRBJ1-1; D might be TRBD1 (5 bases). Trimming removed 5 bases from V and 5 bases from J, with 15 bases in between. The germline CDR1 and CDR2 sequences are MGHDK and SYGVNS. The CDR3 spans 14 residues. Here the CDR3 reads CASSRDSARTEAFF. The CDR3 nucleotides read TGTGCCAGCAGTAGAGACAGTGCCAGGACTGAAGCTTTCTTT.

This sequence joins TRBV5-4 and TRBJ2-7, with D possibly TRBD2 on 6 matching bases. The germline V gene has CDR1 SGHNT and CDR2 YYREEE (reference sequence). V shed 0 bases and J shed 0 bases, with 7 bases lying between them. The CDR3 contains 14 residues. The CDR3 DNA reads TGTGCCAGCAGCTTGGAGCGGGCCTCCTACGAGCAGTACTTC. This sequence encodes CASSLERASYEQYF.

This clone was seen a handful of times. The chain has TRBV7-2 and TRBJ2-2; D uncertain. The CDR3 totals 13 residues. V was shortened by 3 bases and J by 3 bases, with 5 bases between the two germline ends. In germline, CDR1 is SGHTA, CDR2 FQGNSA. The CDR3 is CASSFGYTGELFF. CDR3 coding DNA: TGTGCCAGCAGCTTTGGGTACACCGGGGAGCTGTTTTTT. Full variable domain (outside the CDR3, taken from reference TRBV7-2 and TRBJ2-2): GAGVSQSPSNKVTEKGKDVELRCDPISGHTALYWYRQSLGQGLEFLIYFQGNSAPDKSGLPSDRFSAERTGGSVSTLTIQRTQQEDSAVYLCASSFGYTGELFFGEGSRLTVL.

The genes are TRBV9 and TRBJ2-5; D is perhaps TRBD1 (7 bases). Germline CDR1 reads SGDLS; CDR2 reads YYNGEE. This CDR3 is built from 16 residues. The V gene lost 3 bases and the J gene lost 4 bases, with 19 bases spanning the gap. The CDR3 reads CASSARGQGGTETQYF. The CDR3 nucleotides read TGTGCCAGCAGCGCTAGGGGGCAGGGGGGAACAGAGACCCAGTACTTC.

Worth noting for this clone: This CDR3 is also generated by other DNA sequences in the sample. The chain recombines TRBV9 with TRBJ1-1; no reliable D call. Trimming took off 0 bases at V and 3 bases at J, with 9 bases between the two ends. Germline-derived CDR1 and CDR2 are SGDLS and YYNGEE. CDR3 length: 14 amino acids. In DNA, the CDR3 is TGTGCCAGCAGCGTAGGTGGAGTGGACACTGAAGCTTTCTTT. Protein product: CASSVGGVDTEAFF.

The chain couples TRBV19 to TRBJ2-7, with 11 bases fitting TRBD1. Germline assignment: CDR1 LNHDA and CDR2 SQIVND (reference sequence). V lost 6 bases and J lost 3; bases outside the gene matches: 1. The CDR3 is 13 residues long. The CDR3 coding sequence is TGTGCCAGTAGGGACAGGGGGCACTACGAGCAGTACTTC. Translation gives CASRDRGHYEQYF.

As to this clone: Distinct nucleotide sequences in the sample also encode this CDR3. The CDR3 DNA is TGTGCCTGGAGTGAGGACTCCTACAATGAGCAGTTCTTC. It specifies CAWSEDSYNEQFF. The V gene is TRBV30, the J gene TRBJ2-1, with D unresolved. There are 13 residues in the CDR3. With 1 base removed from V and 0 bases from J, the gap between germline ends came to 4 bases. Per germline, CDR1 GTSNPN and CDR2 SVGIG (reference sequence). Together with reference TRBV30 and TRBJ2-1, the CDR3 gives the full variable domain: SQTIHQWPATLVQPVGSPLSLECTVEGTSNPNLYWYRQAAGRGLQLLFYSVGIGQISSEVPQNLSASRPQDRQFILSSKKLLLSDSGFYLCAWSEDSYNEQFFGPGTRLTVL.

V gene TRBV18 combines with J gene TRBJ2-1; 8 bases line up with TRBD1. This CDR3 has 16 residues. J lost 7 bases, V lost 4 bases, and 12 bases had no gene match. CDR1 and CDR2 (germline): KGHSH, LQKENI. For the CDR3, the DNA is TGTGCCAGCTCACGTACAGGGGACAGGATCGTTAATGAGCAGTTCTTC. Encoded protein: CASSRTGDRIVNEQFF. Filled out from reference TRBV18 and TRBJ2-1, the complete variable domain reads NAGVMQNPRHLVRRRGQEARLRCSPMKGHSHVYWYRQLPEEGLKFMVYLQKENIIDESGMPKERFSAEFPKEGPSILRIQQVVRGDSAAYFCASSRTGDRIVNEQFFGPGTRLTVL.

In its sample, this clone was seen once. The rearrangement uses TRBV11-3 and TRBJ1-1, with TRBD1 matching over 12 bases. The CDR3 totals 17 residues. V was clipped by 5 bases and J by 3 bases; unmatched bases: 10. Germline values: CDR1 SGHNT, CDR2 YENEEA. DNA of the CDR3: TGTGCCAGCAGCGCACGCCGGGACAGGGGGCGAGACACTGAAGCTTTCTTT. Protein: CASSARRDRGRDTEAFF.

This chain joins TRBV5-6 and TRBJ2-1, with 8 bases matching TRBD1. Per the germline V gene, CDR1 is SGHDT and CDR2 is YYEEEE. The CDR3 consists of 15 residues. J lost 11 bases, V lost 6 bases, and 16 bases had no gene match. Written as DNA, the CDR3 is TGTGCCAGCACAACCCAAACGGACAGGGCCCTCAAGCAGTTCTTC. Its translation is CASTTQTDRALKQFF.

This rearrangement joins TRBV5-1 to TRBJ2-3; D perhaps matches TRBD2 (6 bases). The CDR3 loop spans 15 amino acids. Germline-derived CDR1 and CDR2 are SGHRS and YFSETQ. Trimming cost V 1 base and J 2 bases, with 11 bases left between them. The CDR3 sequence is CASSLLGGTTDTQYF. The CDR3 nucleotides read TGCGCCAGCAGCTTGTTAGGCGGGACCACAGATACGCAGTATTTT.

This chain links TRBV7-6 with TRBJ2-5; tentative D call: TRBD2 (5 bases). CDR1 is SGHVS, CDR2 FNYEAQ, per germline. This CDR3 contains 14 residues. V lost 3 bases, J lost 3 bases, and 11 bases lay in between. The CDR3 coding sequence is TGTGCCAGCAGCTTGTCGGGAATCGAAGAGACCCAGTACTTC. Amino acids: CASSLSGIEETQYF.

This clone was seen a handful of times. The chain links TRBV10-1 to TRBJ1-1, with 9 bases lining up with TRBD1. The CDR3 runs to 15 residues. Trimming took 2 bases from V and 4 from J; bases not matched to a gene: 5. Germline V CDR1 and CDR2: WNHNN, SYGVQD (reference sequence). CDR3 bases: TGCGCCAGCAGTGAGGCTTTGACAGGGGGCACTGAAGCTTTCTTT. This translates into CASSEALTGGTEAFF.

V is TRBV7-9 and J is TRBJ2-5, with TRBD1 matching 7 bases. Per germline, CDR1 SEHNR and CDR2 FQNEAQ (reference sequence). V lost 4 bases and J lost 0; bases outside the gene matches: 8. The CDR3 loop spans 16 amino acids. The CDR3 sequence: CASSSGQLSHQETQYF. The CDR3 DNA reads as TGTGCCAGCAGCTCGGGACAGCTCTCTCACCAAGAGACCCAGTACTTC. The full variable domain, rest sourced from reference TRBV7-9 and TRBJ2-5, is DTGVSQNPRHKITKRGQNVTFRCDPISEHNRLYWYRQTLGQGPEFLTYFQNEAQLEKSRLLSDRFSAERPKGSFSTLEIQRTEQGDSAMYLCASSSGQLSHQETQYFGPGTRLLVL.

This rearrangement joins TRBV2 to TRBJ2-7, with 7 bases fitting TRBD2. After removal of 4 bases from V and 3 bases from J, the junction contained 9 bases not matched to a gene. In germline, CDR1 is SNHLY, CDR2 FYNNEI. The CDR3 runs 15 residues. The CDR3 is CASSGGTTKIYEQYF. CDR3 in DNA: TGTGCCAGCAGTGGTGGGACTACCAAGATCTACGAGCAGTACTTC.

The chain joins TRBV5-1 to TRBJ2-1; no clear D gene. CDR3 length: 16 amino acids. Germline V gene data show CDR1 as SGHRS and CDR2 as YFSETQ. The V end lost 6 bases, the J end lost 0 bases, and 16 bases lay between the germline ends. The CDR3 DNA is TGCGCCAGCACCAAATCTAGTGGCAGCTCCTACAATGAGCAGTTCTTC. Translation gives CASTKSSGSSYNEQFF.

Comment on this clone: The identical CDR3 is also encoded by other nucleotide sequences in the sample. V and J are TRBV7-2 and TRBJ2-5; TRBD2 matches 8 bases. The V segment lost 1 base and the J segment 5 bases; nucleotides outside the gene matches: 12. The V gene's germline CDR1 is SGHTA and CDR2 FQGNSA. The CDR3 covers 17 residues. The CDR3 DNA is TGTGCCAGCAGCTTAGGCCTCGCGGGAGGAGGGCAGGAGACCCAGTACTTC. Residues: CASSLGLAGGGQETQYF.

V gene TRBV28 combines with J gene TRBJ1-5, with a possible D match to TRBD1 (5 bases). V was cut by 3 bases and J by 2 bases, with 14 bases left in between. CDR1 and CDR2 (germline): MDHEN, SYDVKM. The CDR3 runs to 16 residues. The CDR3 protein is CASSLGTGKGNQPQHF. For the CDR3, the DNA is TGTGCCAGCAGTTTGGGGACGGGGAAGGGCAATCAGCCCCAGCATTTT.

The CDR3 here is CASSYGSAGNTIYF. As DNA, the CDR3 is TGTGCCAGCAGTTATGGTTCCGCGGGAAACACCATATATTTT. This chain connects TRBV6-5 to TRBJ1-3, with D unclear. V lost 3 bases, J lost 4 bases, and 10 bases lay in between. CDR1 MNHEY and CDR2 SVGAGI come from the germline V gene. The CDR3 consists of 14 residues.

The chain recombines TRBV14 with TRBJ2-3; 7 positions agree with TRBD2. The CDR3 runs to 15 residues. Trimming at V came to 4 bases and at J to 2 bases, leaving 6 bases not matched to a gene. Germline V CDR1 and CDR2: SGHDN, FVKESK. In DNA form, the CDR3 reads TGTGCCAGCAGCCCAAGGACTAGATACACAGATACGCAGTATTTT. Translating it yields CASSPRTRYTDTQYF.

The CDR3 DNA reads as TGTGCCAGCAGCTTAGGGCGGGAGGGCCTTGGGACCCAGTACTTC. It yields the protein CASSLGREGLGTQYF. The chain uses TRBV7-2 and TRBJ2-5, with 9 bases aligning to TRBD2. This CDR3 region has 15 residues. CDR1 is SGHTA, CDR2 FQGNSA, per germline. Trimming cost V 1 base and J 7 bases; bases outside gene matches: 7.

This clone was counted once. The chain carries TRBV7-2 and TRBJ2-1, with D perhaps assigned TRBD1 or TRBD2 (6 bases each). CDR3 length: 15 amino acids. CDR1 SGHTA and CDR2 FQGNSA come from the germline V gene. Trimming cost V 4 bases and J 1 base, with 11 bases left between them. CDR3 amino acids: CASSWGAGSYNEQFF. As DNA, the CDR3 is TGTGCCAGCAGCTGGGGGGCAGGGTCCTACAATGAGCAGTTCTTC.

This clone was observed once. V usage is TRBV9 and J usage is TRBJ2-2; D unclear. This CDR3 has 14 amino acids. With 2 bases removed from V and 4 bases from J, the gap between germline ends came to 9 bases. Germline CDR1 SGDLS, CDR2 YYNGEE. CDR3 in amino acids: CASSVRLSTGELFF. The CDR3 DNA reads as TGTGCCAGCAGCGTTCGGCTATCCACCGGGGAGCTGTTTTTT.

The chain employs TRBV5-4 and TRBJ2-7, with D possibly TRBD2 on 6 matching bases. The CDR3 has 15 amino acids. Germline V gives CDR1 SGHNT, CDR2 YYREEE (reference sequence). The germline V and J ends were trimmed by 0 bases and 1 base, with 11 bases remaining between them. In DNA, the CDR3 is TGTGCCAGCAGCTTGGGGCCTAGCGAGTCCTACGAGCAGTACTTC. Protein: CASSLGPSESYEQYF.

The gene calls are TRBV28 and TRBJ1-2; 7 nucleotides line up with TRBD1. The CDR3 has 14 residues. Unmatched junction bases numbered 9, after V lost 4 bases and J lost 7 bases. CDR1 is MDHEN and CDR2 is SYDVKM in the germline V gene. The DNA for the CDR3 is TGTGCCAGCAGTTCTGGGGCAGGGGGTTTTGGCTACACCTTC. Its protein product is CASSSGAGGFGYTF.

This chain connects TRBV27 to TRBJ2-7; 10 nucleotides agree with TRBD1. This CDR3 has 15 amino acids. With 6 bases clipped from V and 3 bases from J, the junction kept 8 bases outside the gene matches. The germline V gene encodes CDR1 MNHEY and CDR2 SMNVEV (reference sequence). The CDR3, as DNA: TGTGCCAGCAGACTGGGGACAGGGGATTACTACGAGCAGTACTTC. Amino acids: CASRLGTGDYYEQYF.

The gene calls are TRBV7-9 and TRBJ1-5; 7 bases align to TRBD1. Germline CDR1 is SEHNR and CDR2 is FQNEAQ (reference sequence). The V and J ends lost 3 bases and 7 bases, in that order; junction bases with no gene match: 9. The CDR3 is 15 amino acids. The CDR3 DNA reads TGTGCCAGCAGCTTTTCCGACAGGGATGGACAGCCCCAGCATTTT. Translated: CASSFSDRDGQPQHF.

The CDR3 DNA reads TGTGCCAGCAGCTCCCCTACTACGACTGTAAGGGGCACAGATACGCAGTATTTT. This gives the protein CASSSPTTTVRGTDTQYF. The V gene is TRBV13, the J gene TRBJ2-3; D is unclear. CDR1 is PRHDT, CDR2 FYEKMQ, per germline (reference sequence). V was clipped by 4 bases and J by 1 base, with 21 bases between them. The CDR3 is 18 amino acids.

The rearrangement joins TRBV2 to TRBJ2-3, with D perhaps matching TRBD1 or TRBD2 (5 bases each). Trimming stripped 3 bases from V and 6 bases from J, with 10 bases between. Germline V gives CDR1 SNHLY, CDR2 FYNNEI. The CDR3 covers 13 residues. CDR3 protein: CASSEGVSDTQYF. CDR3 DNA sequence: TGTGCCAGCAGTGAGGGGGTTTCGGATACGCAGTATTTT. The complete variable domain, with remaining parts taken from reference TRBV2 and TRBJ2-3, reads EPEVTQTPSHQVTQMGQEVILRCVPISNHLYFYWYRQILGQKVEFLVSFYNNEISEKSEIFDDQFSVERPDGSNFTLKIRSTKLEDSAMYFCASSEGVSDTQYFGPGTRLTVL.